The 10 T cell receptor beta chains given below trace back to one sample, sequenced in a study of cytomegalovirus exposure and HLA in healthy donors. This PCR relied on a set of 60 Vbeta primers and 13 Jbeta primers. Only in-frame clones appear in the TCRdb table, and some are missing; sequencing was by immunoSEQ multiplex PCR. The sample has about 140,000 clones, roughly 80% seen once. Sequenced: PBMCs. All receptors derive from a man in his forties in good health and CMV-seronegative.

The chain employs TRBV6-5 and TRBJ1-6, with 8 bases matching TRBD1. Looked up from germline, CDR1 is MNHEY and CDR2 is SVGAGI. This CDR3 is built from 14 residues. The junction had 7 bases not matched to a gene; V was cut back by 4 bases and J by 11 bases. The CDR3 nucleotides read TGTGCCAGCAGTTTACAGGGGGTAGGAACACCCCTCCACTTT. As protein: CASSLQGVGTPLHF.

The chain joins TRBV27 to TRBJ1-5, with a possible D match to TRBD1 (5 bases). Germline-derived CDR1 and CDR2 are MNHEY and SMNVEV (reference sequence). The CDR3 has 15 residues. Trimming took off 8 bases at V and 5 bases at J, with 19 bases between the two ends. The CDR3 sequence is CASGLGPPRDQPQHF. CDR3 nucleotides: TGTGCCAGCGGCTTGGGGCCCCCCCGGGATCAGCCCCAGCATTTT.

J is TRBJ2-7 and V is TRBV6-5; 7 positions agree with TRBD1. The CDR3 consists of 14 residues. V lost 5 bases to trimming and J lost 1 base; unmatched junction nucleotides: 5. Germline loops: CDR1 MNHEY, CDR2 SVGAGI. CDR3 bases: TGTGCCAGCAGTCCCGGACAGGCTTCCTACGAGCAGTACTTC. Protein: CASSPGQASYEQYF.

The chain uses TRBV5-4 and TRBJ2-3; 8 bases match TRBD1. The CDR3 loop spans 15 amino acids. V lost 0 bases to trimming and J lost 4 bases; unmatched junction nucleotides: 4. Germline V gene sequence: CDR1 SGHNT, CDR2 YYREEE (reference sequence). CDR3 residues: CASSLAAGGPDTQYF. CDR3 bases: TGTGCCAGCAGCTTGGCGGCAGGGGGCCCAGATACGCAGTATTTT.

This rearrangement joins TRBV9 to TRBJ2-1; D is possibly TRBD1 (6 bases). The CDR3 length is 13 residues. V dropped 4 bases and J dropped 7 bases, with 12 bases sitting between them. The germline V gene encodes CDR1 SGDLS and CDR2 YYNGEE. The CDR3 nucleotides read TGTGCCAGCAGCCTCCAGACAGGTAATGAGCAGTTCTTC. It codes for CASSLQTGNEQFF.

The rearrangement uses TRBV14 and TRBJ1-3, with no clear D. The germline CDR1 and CDR2 sequences are SGHDN and FVKESK. The V and J ends lost 6 bases and 3 bases respectively, with 3 bases between them. This CDR3 contains 11 residues. The CDR3 DNA reads as TGTGCCAGCAGTCATGGAAACACCATATATTTT. It encodes CASSHGNTIYF. Filled out from reference TRBV14 and TRBJ1-3, the complete variable domain reads EAGVTQFPSHSVIEKGQTVTLRCDPISGHDNLYWYRRVMGKEIKFLLHFVKESKQDESGMPNNRFLAERTGGTYSTLKVQPAELEDSGVYFCASSHGNTIYFGEGSWLTVV.

V gene TRBV6-6 combines with J gene TRBJ2-6; 7 bases map to TRBD1. CDR1 is MNHNY, CDR2 SVGAGI, per germline (reference sequence). The CDR3 totals 16 residues. V shed 5 bases, J shed 1 base, and the junction held 5 bases outside the gene matches. The CDR3 loop is CASSQPGQSGANVLTF. In DNA form, the CDR3 reads TGTGCCAGCAGTCAACCGGGACAGTCTGGGGCCAACGTCCTGACTTTC.

This clone has a handful of counts. The J gene is TRBJ2-5, the V gene TRBV2; TRBD2 might be the D (6 bases). The germline V and J ends were trimmed by 7 bases and 3 bases, with 12 bases remaining between them. Germline values: CDR1 SNHLY, CDR2 FYNNEI. The CDR3 is 13 residues long. The CDR3 region is CASINPGEETQYF. CDR3 nucleotides: TGTGCCAGCATAAACCCGGGGGAAGAGACCCAGTACTTC.

The chain joins TRBV19 to TRBJ1-1, with TRBD1 as a possible D gene (5 bases). The V gene lost 6 bases and the J gene lost 0 bases, with 14 bases spanning the gap. This CDR3 has 15 residues. CDR1 LNHDA and CDR2 SQIVND come from the germline V gene (reference sequence). CDR3 DNA: TGTGCCAGTAGGGACGGGGGAAACTTGAACACTGAAGCTTTCTTT. It codes for CASRDGGNLNTEAFF.

The CDR3, as DNA: TGTGCCAGCAGCCGGACAGGGAACGAGCAGTACTTC. Amino acid sequence: CASSRTGNEQYF. The gene calls are TRBV7-8 and TRBJ2-7; 8 nucleotides line up with TRBD1. In germline, CDR1 is SGHVS, CDR2 FQNEAQ. The V segment lost 5 bases and the J segment 5 bases; nucleotides outside the gene matches: 2. The CDR3 spans 12 residues.